Listed below are T cell receptor beta chains from one sample, sequenced in a study of CD8 T cells in ankylosing spondylitis. MiXCR, run by TCRdb on the 5' RACE reads, gives a single entry per CDR3 protein. The sample records roughly 450,000 distinct CDR3 sequences, 26% being singletons. The sample comprised blood, either unsorted or a sorted T cell fraction (not recorded which). These receptors all stem from a male donor with ankylosing spondylitis. CDR3s leave out the opening cysteine and the closing phenylalanine or tryptophan. Fields, in order: CDR3 protein, V gene.

cdr3_aa: ASSVDRGETQH
v_call: TRBV5-6

cdr3_aa: AGGAITDAQY
v_call: TRBV2

cdr3_aa: ASSSQQDAEAF
v_call: TRBV7-8

cdr3_aa: ASSGQGVVAF
v_call: TRBV12-3/TRBV12-4

cdr3_aa: ASSFSSGRWNTGELF
v_call: TRBV7-9

cdr3_aa: SVPPERDTQY
v_call: TRBV29-1

cdr3_aa: ASGDLRGANTGELF
v_call: TRBV27

cdr3_aa: ASSRGQGASTEAF
v_call: TRBV7-9

cdr3_aa: SARLSGTGDQPQH
v_call: TRBV20-1

cdr3_aa: ASSQEKGTQY
v_call: TRBV4-2

cdr3_aa: ASSRQGIQY
v_call: TRBV6-5

cdr3_aa: SASRGGTGEETQY
v_call: TRBV20-1

cdr3_aa: ASSLSTGTSGGPSGGMF
v_call: TRBV27

cdr3_aa: ASSQNWGGYIQY
v_call: TRBV4-2

cdr3_aa: ASSSGSGTGYNEQF
v_call: TRBV11-3

cdr3_aa: ASRPSGSFKNEQF
v_call: TRBV5-1

cdr3_aa: ASSSGQGGNQPQH
v_call: TRBV5-1

cdr3_aa: ASSLSVTGGTYEQF
v_call: TRBV27

cdr3_aa: ASWSSYNEQF
v_call: TRBV12-3/TRBV12-4

cdr3_aa: ATSDPPGQGENEQF
v_call: TRBV24-1

cdr3_aa: ASSLRQGGTTMYTGELF
v_call: TRBV5-4

cdr3_aa: ATSDRVNSNQPQH
v_call: TRBV24-1

cdr3_aa: ASSPLAGGRPLSTDTQY
v_call: TRBV11-2

cdr3_aa: ASSSGLAGGPGNIQY
v_call: TRBV5-1

cdr3_aa: SAREGGARDNS
v_call: TRBV20-1

cdr3_aa: AWSVQHYEQY
v_call: TRBV30

cdr3_aa: ASTDRLQETQY
v_call: TRBV6-2/TRBV6-3

cdr3_aa: SDNDMNTEAF
v_call: TRBV29-1

cdr3_aa: ASSLDLRTGEF
v_call: TRBV11-2

cdr3_aa: ASTLDGGPGELF
v_call: TRBV6-1

cdr3_aa: ASSFRLAGNEQF
v_call: TRBV5-1

cdr3_aa: SATTGSNQPQH
v_call: TRBV20-1

cdr3_aa: AISESQGSYNSPLH
v_call: TRBV10-3